One and the same sample provided the 6 T cell receptor beta chains below, sequenced in a study of lung T cells in sarcoidosis with Löfgren's syndrome. A single record per CDR3 protein comes from TCRdb applying MiXCR to the reads. Of tens of thousands of distinct CDR3 sequences listed, 21% are singletons. Sequenced input: CD4+ T cells from PBMCs. The receptors originated from a human donor with sarcoidosis (Löfgren's syndrome or another form), or a control subject (not recorded which).

This clonotype was seen repeatedly, ten times or more. This rearrangement joins TRBV3-1 to TRBJ2-2, with D possibly being TRBD1 (6 bases). Germline V gives CDR1 LGHDT, CDR2 YNNKEL (reference sequence). The CDR3 is made up of 14 amino acids. Trimming removed 5 bases at V and 0 bases at J, with 7 bases between. The CDR3 region has the DNA TGTGCCAGCAGCGGGACACCGAACACCGGGGAGCTGTTTTTT. This encodes CASSGTPNTGELFF.

This clonotype appeared many times. The CDR3, as DNA: TGTGCCAGCAGTTTACGGGGATTTGGCACAGATACGCAGTATTTT. It is translated as CASSLRGFGTDTQYF. The chain links TRBV27 to TRBJ2-3, with a weak D call TRBD2 (5 bases). Germline V lookup: CDR1 MNHEY, CDR2 SMNVEV (reference sequence). This CDR3 has 15 amino acids. Trimming removed 2 bases at V and 1 base at J, with 10 bases between.

This CDR3 is CSVRQGDYEQYF. DNA for the CDR3: TGCAGCGTTAGACAGGGAGACTACGAGCAGTACTTC. V and J are TRBV29-1 and TRBJ2-7; 7 positions match TRBD1. V shed 5 bases, J shed 3 bases, and the junction held 4 bases outside the gene matches. The germline V gene encodes CDR1 SQVTM and CDR2 ANQGSEA. The CDR3 is made up of 12 amino acids.

Ten or more counts support this clonotype. The chain uses TRBV20-1 and TRBJ2-3; TRBD2 aligns across 12 bases. This CDR3 is 15 amino acids long. The V segment lost 3 bases and the J segment 4 bases; nucleotides outside the gene matches: 5. The germline gives CDR1 DFQATT, CDR2 SNEGSKA (reference sequence). The chain's CDR3 is CSASSSGRAADTQYF. The DNA of the CDR3 is TGCAGTGCTAGTTCTAGCGGGAGGGCGGCAGATACGCAGTATTTT.

This clonotype appeared many times. The rearrangement joins TRBV27 to TRBJ1-1; D might be TRBD1 (5 bases). Trimming took off 8 bases at V and 5 bases at J, with 18 bases between the two ends. This CDR3 contains 14 residues. Germline V gene data show CDR1 as MNHEY and CDR2 as SMNVEV (reference sequence). Here the CDR3 reads CASALQALTTEAFF. The CDR3 coding sequence is TGTGCCAGCGCGCTACAGGCGCTGACGACTGAAGCTTTCTTT.

The J gene is TRBJ2-3, the V gene TRBV7-9; D might be TRBD1 or TRBD2, each matching 5 bases. V gave up 0 bases and J gave up 4 bases, with 14 bases separating them. Germline CDR1 and CDR2: SEHNR and FQNEAQ (reference sequence). CDR3 length equals 16 residues. CDR3 bases: TGTGCCAGCAGCTTAGCAGGGACGTGGTCTGCAGATACGCAGTATTTT. It yields the protein CASSLAGTWSADTQYF.